The 4 T cell receptor beta chains reported below all come from one sample, sequenced in a study of blood T cell repertoires in COVID-19. Clones were sequenced by immunoSEQ multiplex PCR, and TCRdb holds only the in-frame ones, with some missing. Of roughly 150,000 clones listed, over 80% are singletons. The sequenced material came from peripheral blood. These receptors all come from a woman older than 75 with active or convalescent COVID-19.

This chain connects TRBV29-1 to TRBJ2-5; D might be TRBD1 (6 bases). The CDR3 length is 13 residues. Per germline, CDR1 SQVTM and CDR2 ANQGSEA. V was pared by 0 bases and J by 5 bases, with 10 bases between. Here the CDR3 DNA reads TGCAGCGTTGAAGAAAACAGGGAGGAGACCCAGTACTTC. Translating gives CSVEENREETQYF.

The chain carries TRBV6-6 and TRBJ1-5; D is unclear. This CDR3 region has 15 residues. Trimming stripped 7 bases from V and 0 bases from J, with 13 bases between. The germline CDR1 and CDR2 sequences are MNHNY and SVGAGI (reference sequence). This CDR3 reads CASTPGRDSNQPQHF. Here the CDR3 DNA reads TGTGCCAGCACCCCGGGGAGGGATAGCAATCAGCCCCAGCATTTT.

In this sample, this clone turned up a few times. The V and J genes are TRBV24-1 and TRBJ2-1, with 10 positions matching TRBD1. Germline values: CDR1 KGHDR, CDR2 SFDVKD. V shed 4 bases, J shed 2 bases, and the junction held 7 bases outside the gene matches. The CDR3 is 17 residues long. DNA of the CDR3: TGTGCCACCAGTGACCAGGGACAGGGGATCGCCTACAATGAGCAGTTCTTC. Encoded protein: CATSDQGQGIAYNEQFF.

With regard to this clone: The junction departs from the called germline gene at one end, perhaps through a read error. J is TRBJ2-7 and V is TRBV27, with TRBD1 matching 7 bases. CDR1 and CDR2 (germline): MNHEY, SMNVEV (reference sequence). The CDR3 sequence is 12 residues long. DNA for the CDR3: TGTGCCAGCAGTCCCCTAGGGGGCCGGGCGGACTTC. This codes for CASSPLGGRADF.